This T cell receptor beta chain comes out of a study of T-cell memory formation after mild COVID-19. At the level of the study: Largely, the TCR clusters proved donor specific. General study results and limits: Some clones that responded turned up in pre-infection memory, which suggests that cross-reactive memory joined in.

This CDR3 spans 16 amino acids. The junction had 12 bases not matched to a gene; V was cut back by 6 bases and J by 6 bases. In its sample, this clonotype was seen a few times. The target antigen is unknown. One entry per CDR3 protein results from TCRdb running MiXCR on the 5' RACE reads. The sample consists of 210,000 or so distinct CDR3 sequences, around 30% of them appearing once. This sequence joins TRBV12-3 or TRBV12-4 and TRBJ2-1; 9 bases agree with TRBD1. The sample was PBMCs or a T cell subset sorted from them (not recorded which). This clonotype was obtained from an adult woman who had mild COVID-19 (a few samples of this study predate the infection). Cell type and time point are not known. The CDR3 here is CASSLTLGTGINEQFF. The CDR3 nucleotides read TGTGCCAGCAGCTTAACGCTCGGGACAGGGATCAATGAGCAGTTCTTC.